This paragraph covers one TCR beta chain sequence. This record belongs to a study of blood T cell repertoires in COVID-19. Study-level information: Collection of acute and convalescent COVID-19 samples took place in the United States, Italy and Spain.

The V gene end was trimmed by 5 bases and the J gene end by 6 bases; junction bases not matched to a gene: 5. The CDR3 runs to 13 residues. CDR1 MNHEY and CDR2 SMNVEV come from the germline V gene (reference sequence). TCRdb keeps only in-frame clones here, not all; method: immunoSEQ multiplex PCR. The table lists 100,000 to 150,000 clones, around 82% of them singletons. J is TRBJ1-1 and V is TRBV27; 8 bases match TRBD1. This sequence originates from a man aged 60 to 75 with acute or convalescent COVID-19. Sequencing used peripheral blood. The CDR3 region is CASSGQGWAEAFF. The CDR3 DNA reads as TGTGCCAGCAGTGGACAGGGTTGGGCTGAAGCTTTCTTT.